Listed below are T cell receptor beta chains from one sample, sequenced in a study. MiXCR was run by TCRdb on the RT-PCR reads, yielding one entry per CDR3 protein. The sample comprises almost 700,000 distinct CDR3 sequences, 13% to 15% of which are singletons, and 3.6% rests with the top ten. Sequencing was carried out using memory CD4+ T cells from blood. These receptors were collected from a female donor in good health, serving as a healthy control. Both conserved end residues are part of each CDR3. A D gene is named only where the DNA matches it firmly. A row's size may be missing; if present it is once, few, many or a size class.

abundance	v_gene	j_gene	d_gene	CDR3aa	CDR3nt
.	TRBV20-1	TRBJ2-1	.	CSARDSAAYNEQFF	TGCAGTGCTAGAGACTCGGCAGCCTACAATGAGCAGTTCTTC
few	TRBV20-1	TRBJ2-7	.	CSARDSAAPVGEQYF	TGCAGTGCTAGAGATAGCGCAGCGCCCGTGGGCGAGCAGTACTTC
many	TRBV10-3	TRBJ1-2	TRBD1	CAISSILGQGANGYTF	TGTGCCATCAGTTCCATCCTAGGACAGGGGGCGAATGGCTACACCTTC
many	TRBV5-6	TRBJ2-2	.	CASSLRRSNTGELFF	TGTGCCAGCAGCCTTCGACGATCGAACACCGGGGAGCTGTTTTTT
.	TRBV2	TRBJ1-4	.	CASSGQEEKLFF	TGTGCCAGCAGTGGACAGGAAGAAAAACTGTTTTTT
few	TRBV5-1	TRBJ2-7	TRBD2	CASSLNPGTSGEGEQYF	TGCGCCAGCAGCTTGAACCCCGGGACTAGCGGGGAGGGGGAGCAGTACTTC
.	TRBV20-1	TRBJ2-7	TRBD2	CSAQRETSYEQYF	TGCAGTGCTCAGCGGGAGACGTCCTACGAGCAGTACTTC
many	TRBV24-1	TRBJ2-2	.	CATSDRRSNTGELFF	TGTGCCACCAGTGATCGCAGATCGAACACCGGGGAGCTGTTTTTT
few	TRBV20-1	TRBJ2-3	TRBD1	CSATGTGATDTQYF	TGCAGTGCAACCGGGACAGGGGCCACAGATACGCAGTATTTT
many	TRBV12-3/TRBV12-4	TRBJ2-1	TRBD2	CASNKDPRENEQFF	TGTGCCAGCAATAAAGATCCGCGGGAGAATGAGCAGTTCTTC
.	TRBV3-1	TRBJ2-2	TRBD2	CASSQGRGGLTGELFF	TGTGCCAGCAGCCAAGGGCGGGGGGGCCTCACCGGGGAGCTGTTTTTT
few	TRBV7-8	TRBJ2-1	TRBD2	CASSLDSGNYNEQFF	TGTGCCAGCAGCTTAGACAGCGGGAACTACAATGAGCAGTTCTTC
few	TRBV24-1	TRBJ1-3	.	CATSDSGRNTIYF	TGTGCCACCAGTGATTCTGGACGAAACACCATATATTTT
many	TRBV7-9	TRBJ2-7	TRBD1	CASSPQTGGYEQYF	TGTGCCAGCAGCCCACAGACAGGGGGCTACGAGCAGTACTTC
many	TRBV12-3/TRBV12-4	TRBJ1-5	.	CASSLHPGGQPQHF	TGTGCCAGCAGTTTGCACCCCGGTGGTCAGCCCCAGCATTTT
few	TRBV7-2	TRBJ1-5	.	CASSFNQGNQPQHF	TGTGCCAGCAGCTTTAATCAGGGCAATCAGCCCCAGCATTTT
few	TRBV2	TRBJ2-7	TRBD2	CASSSGTSTEQYF	TGTGCCAGCAGCTCCGGGACTAGCACCGAGCAGTACTTC
.	TRBV12-3/TRBV12-4	TRBJ1-1	.	CASSFSGGVGNTEAFF	TGTGCCAGCAGTTTTTCCGGCGGGGTCGGAAACACTGAAGCTTTCTTT
few	TRBV9	TRBJ2-3	TRBD2	CASSGTSVGTDTQYF	TGTGCCAGCAGCGGAACTAGCGTGGGCACAGATACGCAGTATTTT
few	TRBV7-2	TRBJ2-7	TRBD2	CASSYGTSGEYEQYF	TGTGCCAGCAGCTACGGGACTAGCGGGGAATACGAGCAGTACTTC
many	TRBV4-1	TRBJ2-7	TRBD1	CASSLQRGQGSPYEQYF	TGCGCCAGCAGCCTCCAGAGAGGACAGGGGTCCCCCTACGAGCAGTACTTC
many	TRBV27	TRBJ1-5	.	CAKSNRTHENSNQPQHF	TGTGCCAAGTCTAATAGGACACACGAGAATAGCAATCAGCCCCAGCATTTT
few	TRBV5-1	TRBJ2-2	TRBD2	CASSLRGTSAVPGELFF	TGCGCCAGCAGCTTGCGGGGGACTAGCGCGGTCCCCGGGGAGCTGTTTTTT
.	TRBV30	TRBJ2-3	TRBD1	CAWSTGQGDTDTQYF	TGTGCCTGGAGTACAGGACAGGGTGACACAGATACGCAGTATTTT
many	TRBV20-1	TRBJ2-5	.	CSARGSAGVGETQYF	TGCAGTGCTAGAGGGTCTGCAGGGGTAGGCGAGACCCAGTACTTC
.	TRBV7-2	TRBJ1-5	.	CASRGQPQHF	TGTGCCAGCAGGGGACAGCCCCAGCATTTT
many	TRBV20-1	TRBJ2-7	TRBD1	CSARTGRSSYEQYF	TGCAGTGCTCGGACAGGGAGAAGCTCCTACGAGCAGTACTTC
.	TRBV7-2	TRBJ2-1	.	CASSLLGGVGNEQFF	TGTGCCAGCAGCTTATTGGGGGGCGTAGGCAATGAGCAGTTCTTC
few	TRBV20-1	TRBJ2-1	.	CSARDAAESSYNEQFF	TGCAGTGCTAGAGATGCAGCGGAGTCCTCCTACAATGAGCAGTTCTTC
.	TRBV6-1	TRBJ2-3	TRBD2	CASSETSGASVDTQYF	TGTGCCAGCAGTGAAACTAGCGGAGCTTCAGTGGATACGCAGTATTTT
few	TRBV10-3	TRBJ2-5	TRBD2	CATSLAGGQETQYF	TGTGCCACCTCACTAGCGGGAGGCCAAGAGACCCAGTACTTC
many	TRBV10-3	TRBJ1-6	TRBD1	CAISPGQGSNSPLHF	TGTGCCATCAGCCCTGGACAGGGTAGTAACTCACCCCTCCACTTT
.	TRBV5-1	TRBJ2-1	TRBD2	CASSLVGLTSGGRDEQFF	TGCGCCAGCAGCTTGGTAGGCCTTACTAGCGGGGGACGGGATGAGCAGTTCTTC
.	TRBV6-1	TRBJ2-7	TRBD1	CASSEGPGGLYEQYF	TGTGCCAGCAGTGAAGGGCCAGGGGGCTTATACGAGCAGTACTTC
.	TRBV6-6	TRBJ1-4	.	CASSLLDTGGAMVF	TGTGCCAGCAGTTTACTCGATACAGGCGGGGCCATGGTTTTT
few	TRBV12-3/TRBV12-4	TRBJ2-2	.	CASSSTAPANTGELFF	TGTGCCAGCAGTTCGACAGCGCCAGCGAACACCGGGGAGCTGTTTTTT
few	TRBV5-1	TRBJ2-1	.	CASTPRGAYNEQFF	TGCGCCAGCACCCCCCGAGGGGCCTACAATGAGCAGTTCTTC
few	TRBV28	TRBJ2-7	.	CASSRGVVVEQYF	TGTGCCAGCAGTAGGGGGGTGGTGGTCGAGCAGTACTTC
many	TRBV12-3/TRBV12-4	TRBJ2-1	.	CASSLGVSYNEQFF	TGTGCCAGCAGTTTGGGGGTATCCTACAATGAGCAGTTCTTC
many	TRBV5-1	TRBJ2-7	.	CASSSDYSLYEQYF	TGCGCCAGCAGCTCCGACTACAGCCTCTACGAGCAGTACTTC
many	TRBV6-1	TRBJ1-1	.	CASSEWGNTEAFF	TGTGCCAGCAGTGAATGGGGGAACACTGAAGCTTTCTTT
.	TRBV7-6	TRBJ2-7	TRBD2	CASSPSLAGVSYEQYF	TGTGCCAGCAGCCCTTCTCTAGCGGGAGTTTCCTACGAGCAGTACTTC
few	TRBV9	TRBJ2-3	.	CASSVGGATTDTQYF	TGTGCCAGCAGCGTAGGCGGGGCGACCACAGATACGCAGTATTTT
.	TRBV29-1	TRBJ2-3	.	CSAVGDNQNTDTQYF	TGCAGCGCCGTAGGGGACAACCAAAACACAGATACGCAGTATTTT
few	TRBV7-3	TRBJ2-1	TRBD2	CASSLMSPRGGANEQFF	TGTGCCAGCAGCTTAATGTCCCCTCGCGGGGGGGCGAATGAGCAGTTCTTC
many	TRBV30	TRBJ2-1	TRBD1	CAWSMETGGYNEQFF	TGTGCCTGGAGTATGGAAACAGGGGGTTACAATGAGCAGTTCTTC
many	TRBV6-6	TRBJ2-5	TRBD2	CASSYREGLGLETQYF	TGTGCCAGCAGTTACAGGGAGGGACTGGGATTGGAGACCCAGTACTTC